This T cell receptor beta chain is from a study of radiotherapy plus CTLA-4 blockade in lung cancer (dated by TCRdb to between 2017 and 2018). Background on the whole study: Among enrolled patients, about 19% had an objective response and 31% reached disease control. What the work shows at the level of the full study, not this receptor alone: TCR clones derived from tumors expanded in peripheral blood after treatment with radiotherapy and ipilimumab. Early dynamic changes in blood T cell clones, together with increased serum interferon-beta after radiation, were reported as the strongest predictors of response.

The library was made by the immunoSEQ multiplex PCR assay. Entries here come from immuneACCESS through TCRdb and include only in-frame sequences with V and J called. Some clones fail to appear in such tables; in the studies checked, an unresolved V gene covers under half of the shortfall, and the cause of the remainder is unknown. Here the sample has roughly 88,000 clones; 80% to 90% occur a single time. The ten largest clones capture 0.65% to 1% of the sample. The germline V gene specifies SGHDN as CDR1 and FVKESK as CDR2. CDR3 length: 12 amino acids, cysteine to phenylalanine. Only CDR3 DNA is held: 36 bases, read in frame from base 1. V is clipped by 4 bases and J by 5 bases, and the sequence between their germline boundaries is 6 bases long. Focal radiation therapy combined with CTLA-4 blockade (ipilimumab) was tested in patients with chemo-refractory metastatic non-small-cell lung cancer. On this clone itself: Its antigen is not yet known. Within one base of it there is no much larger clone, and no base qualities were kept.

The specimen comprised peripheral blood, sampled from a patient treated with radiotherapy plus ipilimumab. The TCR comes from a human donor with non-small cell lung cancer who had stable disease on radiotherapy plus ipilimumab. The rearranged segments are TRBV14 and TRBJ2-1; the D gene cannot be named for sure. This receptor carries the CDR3 CASSPYDNEQFF. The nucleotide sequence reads TGTGCCAGCAGCCCCTACGACAATGAGCAGTTCTTC.